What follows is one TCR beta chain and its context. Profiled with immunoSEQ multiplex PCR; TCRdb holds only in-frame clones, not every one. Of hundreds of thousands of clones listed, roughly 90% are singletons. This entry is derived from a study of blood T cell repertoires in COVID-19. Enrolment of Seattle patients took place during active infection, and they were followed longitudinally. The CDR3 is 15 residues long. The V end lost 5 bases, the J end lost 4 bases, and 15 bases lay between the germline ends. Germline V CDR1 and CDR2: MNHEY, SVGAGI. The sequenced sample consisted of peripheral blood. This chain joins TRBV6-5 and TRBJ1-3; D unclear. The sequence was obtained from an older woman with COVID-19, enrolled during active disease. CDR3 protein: CASSQQRMEGNTIYF. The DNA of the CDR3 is TGTGCCAGCAGTCAACAGCGGATGGAGGGAAACACCATATATTTT.